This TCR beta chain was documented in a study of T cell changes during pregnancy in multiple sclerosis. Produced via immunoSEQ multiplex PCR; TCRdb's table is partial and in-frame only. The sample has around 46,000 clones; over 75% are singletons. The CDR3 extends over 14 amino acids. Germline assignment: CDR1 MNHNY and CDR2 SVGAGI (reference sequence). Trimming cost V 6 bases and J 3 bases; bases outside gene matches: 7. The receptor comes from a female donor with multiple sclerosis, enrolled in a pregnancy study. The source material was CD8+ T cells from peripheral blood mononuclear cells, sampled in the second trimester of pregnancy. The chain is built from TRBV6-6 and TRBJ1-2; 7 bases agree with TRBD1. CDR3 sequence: CASSADRVYYGYTF. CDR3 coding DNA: TGTGCCAGCAGCGCCGACAGGGTGTACTATGGCTACACCTTC.